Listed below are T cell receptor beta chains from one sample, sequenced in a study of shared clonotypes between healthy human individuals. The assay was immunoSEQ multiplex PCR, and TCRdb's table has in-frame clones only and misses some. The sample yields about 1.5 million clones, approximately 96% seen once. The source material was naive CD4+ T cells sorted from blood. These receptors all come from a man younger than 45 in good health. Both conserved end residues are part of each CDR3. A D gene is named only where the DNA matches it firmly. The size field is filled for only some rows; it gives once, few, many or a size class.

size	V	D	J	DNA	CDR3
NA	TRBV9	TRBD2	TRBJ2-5	TGTGCCAGCAGCGTAGTCCCACTAGCGCTCCAAGAGACCCAGTACTTC	CASSVVPLALQETQYF
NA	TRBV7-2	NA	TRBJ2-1	TGTGCCAGCAGCTCCGACAGTATCGAGCAGTTCTTC	CASSSDSIEQFF
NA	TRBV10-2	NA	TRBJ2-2	TGCGCCAGCAGTGAGGGGGCCTTCTCCGGCGGGGAGCTGTTTTTT	CASSEGAFSGGELFF
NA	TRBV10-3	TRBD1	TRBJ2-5	TGTGCCATCGCGGACAGGGGGCCAGAGACCCAGTACTTC	CAIADRGPETQYF
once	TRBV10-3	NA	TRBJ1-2	TGTGCCATCACCTCCCCGGGACGGATTGACTATGGCTACACCTTC	CAITSPGRIDYGYTF
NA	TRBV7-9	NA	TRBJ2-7	TGTGCCAGCAGCTTAAGGACTAGCAGGGGGCAATGGCAGTACTTC	CASSLRTSRGQWQYF
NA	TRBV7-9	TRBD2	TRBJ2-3	TGTGCCAGCAGCCCTGGACTAGCGGGAGGGCCGACAGATACGCAGTATTTT	CASSPGLAGGPTDTQYF
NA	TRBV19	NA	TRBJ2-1	TGTGCCAGTAGTATCTACAGGGATCCTGGCGATGAGCAGTTCTTC	CASSIYRDPGDEQFF
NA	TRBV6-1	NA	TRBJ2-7	TGTGCCAGCAGACGACTAGGGGGAACTTACGAGCAGTACTTC	CASRRLGGTYEQYF
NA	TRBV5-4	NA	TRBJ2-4	TGTGCCAGCAGCCGACCCGGGGATCTAGCCAAAAACATTCAGTACTTC	CASSRPGDLAKNIQYF
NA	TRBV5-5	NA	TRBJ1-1	TGTGCCAGCAGCTCGACACAGTTATCCATGAACACTGAAGCTTTCTTT	CASSSTQLSMNTEAFF
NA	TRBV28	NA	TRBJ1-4	TGTGCAAGCAGTTTCTTTCGGGGTAAAGGGGGGGAAAAACTGTTTTTT	CASSFFRGKGGEKLFF
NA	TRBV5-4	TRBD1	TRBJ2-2	TGTGCCAGCAGCCCGGACAGGGGGCGAGGGGAGCTGTTTTTT	CASSPDRGRGELFF
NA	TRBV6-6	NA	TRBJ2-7	TGTGCCAGCAGCCTCGCCCCTGGTCGCCAGTACTTC	CASSLAPGRQYF
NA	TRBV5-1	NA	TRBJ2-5	TGCGCCAGCAGCTTAATGACCGCGGAGACCCAGTACTTC	CASSLMTAETQYF
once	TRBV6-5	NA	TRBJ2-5	TGTGCCAGCAGTTACCTTGAGGGACGCGAGACCCAGTACTTC	CASSYLEGRETQYF
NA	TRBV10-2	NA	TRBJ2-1	TGCGCCAGCAGTGATCGGGGGGAGCAGTTCTTC	CASSDRGEQFF
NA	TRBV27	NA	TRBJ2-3	TGTGCCAGCAAAAAGGGCTTGTGGGAGGATCGGGCCGATACGCAGTATTTT	CASKKGLWEDRADTQYF
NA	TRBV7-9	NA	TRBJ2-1	TGTGCCAGCAGCATTCGCCCCAATGAGCAGTTCTTC	CASSIRPNEQFF
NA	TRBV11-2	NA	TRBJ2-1	TGTGCCAGCAGCCCCATCCGATATGGGGTCCATGAGCAGTTCTTC	CASSPIRYGVHEQFF
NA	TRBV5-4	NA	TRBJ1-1	TGTGCCAGCAGCTTGGCCAGGGGGAACACTGAAGCTTTCTTT	CASSLARGNTEAFF
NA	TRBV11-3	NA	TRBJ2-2	NA	CASSFGAGELFF
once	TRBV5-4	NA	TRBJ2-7	TGTGCCAGCAGCTATTGGAGCACAAACTACGAGCAGTACTTC	CASSYWSTNYEQYF
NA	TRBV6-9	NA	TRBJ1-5	TGTGCCAGCAGTCAACGAGGGGGAGGTCGCAATCAGCCCCAGCATTTT	CASSQRGGGRNQPQHF
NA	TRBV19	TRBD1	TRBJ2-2	TGTGCCAGCAGCCTTGGGACAGGGTACACCGGGGAGCTGTTTTTT	CASSLGTGYTGELFF
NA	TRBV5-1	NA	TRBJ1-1	TGCGCCAGCAGCCCGGGAGGGTTTGACGCTGAAGCTTTCTTT	CASSPGGFDAEAFF
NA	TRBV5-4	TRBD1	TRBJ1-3	TGTGCCAGCTTCAGGACAGGAGCTGGAAACACCATATATTTT	CASFRTGAGNTIYF
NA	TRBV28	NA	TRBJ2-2	TGTGCCAGCAGTTTCCTCGGGGCTCTAGGCGGGGAGCTGTTTTTT	CASSFLGALGGELFF